The 19 T cell receptor beta chains given below trace back to one sample, sequenced in a study of T cell repertoires in cytomegalovirus infection. TCRdb fed the reads into MiXCR, producing one record per CDR3 protein. The table has 150,000 to 200,000 distinct CDR3 sequences, 14% seen once. Sequencing used PBMCs. Receptors were obtained from a human donor in good health (CMV status not recorded). Some clones in this sample may be carry-over from other donors' samples.

This clonotype was recorded at least ten times. The chain uses TRBV14 and TRBJ2-7; no clear D. This CDR3 is 15 amino acids long. V lost 0 bases and J 6 bases, leaving 15 bases between the germline ends. Germline values: CDR1 SGHDN, CDR2 FVKESK. The CDR3 is CASSQDVRATAEQYF. Here the CDR3 DNA reads TGTGCCAGCAGCCAAGATGTAAGGGCTACCGCCGAGCAGTACTTC.

The chain employs TRBV19 and TRBJ2-4; D ambiguous. Per germline, CDR1 LNHDA and CDR2 SQIVND (reference sequence). There are 14 residues in the CDR3. Trimming left V 5 bases short and J 2 bases short, with 10 bases between. CDR3 residues: CASSSPLSKNIQYF. The CDR3 DNA reads as TGTGCCAGTAGTTCCCCGTTGTCCAAAAACATTCAGTACTTC.

This clonotype has a count of ten or more. V gene TRBV7-2 combines with J gene TRBJ1-5, with TRBD1 as a possible D gene (5 bases). Germline CDR1 reads SGHTA; CDR2 reads FQGNSA. The V end was cut by 3 bases, the J end by 5 bases, with 14 bases between. There are 15 residues in the CDR3. The CDR3: CASSFSWGADQPQHF. The CDR3 nucleotides are TGTGCCAGCAGCTTTTCCTGGGGCGCGGATCAGCCCCAGCATTTT.

The sample holds one count of this clonotype. The V and J genes are TRBV25-1 and TRBJ1-2; 7 bases agree with TRBD1. This CDR3 is built from 12 residues. V gave up 3 bases and J gave up 8 bases; unmatched junction bases: 3. Per the germline V gene, CDR1 is MGHDK and CDR2 is SYGVNS. As DNA, the CDR3 is TGTGCCAGCAGTGAGACAGGGCGAGGCTACACCTTC. Its translation: CASSETGRGYTF.

This clonotype was picked up many times. V usage is TRBV7-3 and J usage is TRBJ2-2, with a weak D call TRBD2 (7 bases). Germline V CDR1 and CDR2: SGHTA, FQGTGA. CDR3 length: 17 residues. V lost 1 base and J 4 bases, leaving 16 bases between the germline ends. In nucleotides, the CDR3 is TGTGCCAGCAGCTTAAGCCCCCGGGGGGCCGGCACCGGGGAGCTGTTTTTT. Translated, it gives CASSLSPRGAGTGELFF.

There are a few counts of this clonotype. This sequence joins TRBV12-3 or TRBV12-4 and TRBJ1-5; D unclear. This CDR3 region has 13 residues. Trimming stripped 4 bases from V and 6 bases from J, with 10 bases between. CDR3 protein: CASSWGGTQPQHF. The CDR3 bases are TGTGCCAGCAGTTGGGGTGGAACTCAGCCCCAGCATTTT.

V is TRBV20-1 and J is TRBJ2-5, with D possibly TRBD1 on 5 matching bases. The germline CDR1 and CDR2 sequences are DFQATT and SNEGSKA (reference sequence). V gave up 1 base and J gave up 3 bases, with 9 bases separating them. This CDR3 comprises 13 residues. The CDR3 protein is CSARAFREETQYF. The CDR3 DNA reads as TGCAGTGCTAGAGCCTTCAGGGAAGAGACCCAGTACTTC.

This clonotype was recorded at least ten times. The V gene is TRBV5-1, the J gene TRBJ2-1, with 12 nucleotides matching TRBD2. The V segment lost 1 base and the J segment 6 bases; nucleotides outside the gene matches: 8. Germline assignment: CDR1 SGHRS and CDR2 YFSETQ. There are 17 residues in the CDR3. CDR3: CASSLRLAGGPSNEQFF. The CDR3 DNA reads TGCGCCAGCAGCTTGCGGCTAGCGGGGGGGCCAAGCAATGAGCAGTTCTTC. Complete variable domain (other parts from reference TRBV5-1 and TRBJ2-1): KAGVTQTPRYLIKTRGQQVTLSCSPISGHRSVSWYQQTPGQGLQFLFEYFSETQRNKGNFPGRFSGRQFSNSRSEMNVSTLELGDSALYLCASSLRLAGGPSNEQFFGPGTRLTVL.

This clonotype showed up many times. The chain joins TRBV5-4 to TRBJ2-7, with 7 bases identical to TRBD1. The CDR3 runs 15 residues. Looked up from germline, CDR1 is SGHNT and CDR2 is YYREEE (reference sequence). J was trimmed by 6 bases and V by 3 bases; bases with no gene match: 12. The CDR3 reads CASSSKQGNKGEQYF. Written as DNA, the CDR3 is TGTGCCAGCAGCTCCAAACAGGGGAACAAAGGCGAGCAGTACTTC.

The V call is TRBV10-3, the J call TRBJ2-1; D is undetermined. The CDR3 sequence is 13 residues long. In germline, CDR1 is ENHRY, CDR2 SYGVKD. The V end was cut by 0 bases, the J end by 6 bases, with 6 bases between. The CDR3 DNA follows: TGTGCCATCAGTGAGTCATGGGGCAATGAGCAGTTCTTC. Protein: CAISESWGNEQFF.

The table lists this clonotype with many counts. This chain uses TRBV7-8 with TRBJ2-2, with 11 bases that match TRBD1. Germline values: CDR1 SGHVS, CDR2 FQNEAQ. The CDR3 sequence is 17 residues long. V lost 3 bases, J lost 6 bases, and 9 bases stayed unmatched. Written as DNA, the CDR3 is TGTGCCAGCAGCTTTCCCCGGGACAGGGGGTCATCCGGGGAGCTGTTTTTT. This gives the protein CASSFPRDRGSSGELFF. Complete variable domain (other parts from reference TRBV7-8 and TRBJ2-2): GAGVSQSPRYKVAKRGQDVALRCDPISGHVSLFWYQQALGQGPEFLTYFQNEAQLDKSGLPSDRFFAERPEGSVSTLKIQRTQQEDSAVYLCASSFPRDRGSSGELFFGEGSRLTVL.

This clonotype was counted between two and nine times. V is TRBV7-6 and J is TRBJ2-1; 8 positions match TRBD1. The CDR3 loop spans 15 amino acids. J lost 4 bases, V lost 2 bases, and 4 bases had no gene match. CDR1 is SGHVS and CDR2 is FNYEAQ in the germline V gene. The CDR3 is CASSLSGQGYNEQFF. The CDR3 DNA reads TGTGCCAGCAGCTTATCAGGACAGGGTTACAATGAGCAGTTCTTC.

This clonotype has more than one count but fewer than ten. The chain combines TRBV6-2 or TRBV6-3 with TRBJ1-1; the D gene is possibly TRBD1 (5 bases). CDR3 length equals 15 residues. Trimming stripped 4 bases from V and 1 base from J, with 13 bases between. The germline V gene has CDR1 MNHEY and CDR2 SVGEGT. The CDR3 protein is CASSFSGTGNTEAFF. CDR3 sequence (DNA): TGTGCCAGCAGTTTCTCCGGGACGGGGAACACTGAAGCTTTCTTT.

This clonotype was seen a few times. The chain links TRBV20-1 to TRBJ1-5; 9 bases agree with TRBD1. CDR3 length: 14 residues. Looked up from germline, CDR1 is DFQATT and CDR2 is SNEGSKA (reference sequence). With V trimmed by 5 bases and J by 4 bases, 6 bases remained unmatched. The CDR3 nucleotides are TGCAGTGCTCGTTCCGGGACAGGGAATCAGCCCCAGCATTTT. Translated, it gives CSARSGTGNQPQHF.

This clonotype has only one observation. A much larger clone lies a single base off, so this may be a read error. Lacking the conserved final phenylalanine or tryptophan, this CDR3 likely reflects a read error. This chain links TRBV6-6 with TRBJ2-7; TRBD2 aligns across 9 bases. The CDR3 has 14 amino acids. Germline lookup yields CDR1 MNHNY and CDR2 SVGAGI (reference sequence). The trim removed 6 bases at V and 3 bases at J, leaving 6 bases unmatched. CDR3 loop: CASRRQAGGYEQYI. In DNA form, the CDR3 reads TGTGCCAGCAGACGCCAAGCGGGAGGCTACGAGCAGTACATC.

The genes are TRBV28 and TRBJ2-3; D may be TRBD1 (6 bases). CDR1 and CDR2 from the germline V gene are MDHEN and SYDVKM. The V gene lost 6 bases and the J gene lost 5 bases, with 12 bases spanning the gap. The CDR3 spans 13 residues. The CDR3 sequence is CASRSTGRDTQYF. The CDR3 region has the DNA TGTGCCAGCAGATCTACAGGGAGAGATACGCAGTATTTT.

Ten or more counts support this clonotype. The chain uses TRBV7-2 and TRBJ2-7; no definite D call. The V gene lost 2 bases and the J gene lost 0 bases, with 11 bases spanning the gap. The V gene's germline CDR1 is SGHTA and CDR2 FQGNSA. This CDR3 has 15 amino acids. This chain's CDR3 is CASSLLGLSSYEQYF. The DNA of the CDR3 is TGTGCCAGCAGCTTATTAGGCCTCTCCTCCTACGAGCAGTACTTC. The complete variable domain, with remaining parts taken from reference TRBV7-2 and TRBJ2-7, reads GAGVSQSPSNKVTEKGKDVELRCDPISGHTALYWYRQSLGQGLEFLIYFQGNSAPDKSGLPSDRFSAERTGGSVSTLTIQRTQQEDSAVYLCASSLLGLSSYEQYFGPGTRLTVT.

This clonotype was picked up a small number of times. This chain links TRBV28 with TRBJ2-7; TRBD2 matches at 9 bases. Germline trimming cut 7 bases from V and 3 bases from J; bases unmatched to any gene: 7. The CDR3 spans 14 residues. Germline V gene sequence: CDR1 MDHEN, CDR2 SYDVKM. CDR3 in amino acids: CASTPAGGYYEQYF. CDR3 in DNA: TGTGCCAGCACCCCAGCGGGAGGTTACTACGAGCAGTACTTC.

This clonotype has ten or more counts. This sequence joins TRBV5-5 and TRBJ2-6, with 10 bases aligning to TRBD1. V shed 6 bases, J shed 4 bases, and the junction held 16 bases outside the gene matches. The CDR3 length is 19 residues. The germline V gene encodes CDR1 SGHKS and CDR2 YYEKEE (reference sequence). CDR3 region: CASTSPSGTGVSGANVLTF. CDR3 nucleotide sequence: TGTGCCAGCACCTCACCGTCTGGGACAGGGGTGTCGGGGGCCAACGTCCTGACTTTC.